The present T cell receptor (beta chain) was sequenced within a study of cytomegalovirus exposure and HLA in healthy donors. Trimming took 0 bases from V and 1 from J, leaving 9 bases between them. CDR3 size: 15 residues. CDR1 LGHNT and CDR2 FRNRAP come from the germline V gene. Researchers ran the PCR with 60 Vbeta and 13 Jbeta primers. Only in-frame clones appear in the TCRdb table, and some are missing; sequencing was by immunoSEQ multiplex PCR. The sample gives 200,000 to 250,000 clones, roughly 84% of which show up once; 1% to 1.5% is in the top ten. The rearrangement joins TRBV12-5 to TRBJ2-5, with D perhaps TRBD2 (6 bases). The TCR comes from a human donor in good health. Input material: PBMCs. CDR3 in DNA: TGTGCTAGTGGTTTGGTACGACTAGTCCAAGAGACCCAGTACTTC. Residues: CASGLVRLVQETQYF.